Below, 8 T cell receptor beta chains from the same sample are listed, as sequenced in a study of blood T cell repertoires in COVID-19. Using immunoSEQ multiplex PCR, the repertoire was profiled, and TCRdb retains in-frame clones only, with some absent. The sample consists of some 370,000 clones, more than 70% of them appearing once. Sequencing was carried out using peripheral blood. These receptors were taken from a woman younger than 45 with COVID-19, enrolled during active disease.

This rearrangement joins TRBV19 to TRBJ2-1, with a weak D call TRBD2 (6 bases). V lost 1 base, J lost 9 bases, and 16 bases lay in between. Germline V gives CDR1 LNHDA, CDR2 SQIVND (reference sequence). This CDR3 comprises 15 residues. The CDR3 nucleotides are TGTGCCAGTAGTATAGTTAGCGGAGCCCGGGGTGAGCAGTTCTTC. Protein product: CASSIVSGARGEQFF.

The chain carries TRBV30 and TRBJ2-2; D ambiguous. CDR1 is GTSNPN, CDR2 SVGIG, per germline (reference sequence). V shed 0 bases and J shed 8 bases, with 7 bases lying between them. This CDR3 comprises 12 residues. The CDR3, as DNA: TGTGCCTGGAGTGTACCGGGTGGGGAGCTGTTTTTT. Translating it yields CAWSVPGGELFF.

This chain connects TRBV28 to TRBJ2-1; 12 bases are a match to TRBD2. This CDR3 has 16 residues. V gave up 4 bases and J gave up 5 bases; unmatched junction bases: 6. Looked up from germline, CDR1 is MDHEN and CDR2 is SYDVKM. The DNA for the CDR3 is TGTGCCAGCAGTTCATCGGGACTAGCGGGCAACAATGAGCAGTTCTTC. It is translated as CASSSSGLAGNNEQFF.

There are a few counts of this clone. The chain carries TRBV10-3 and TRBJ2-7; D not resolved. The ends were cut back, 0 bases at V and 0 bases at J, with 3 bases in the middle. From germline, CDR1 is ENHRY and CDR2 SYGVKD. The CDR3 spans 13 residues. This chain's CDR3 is CAISESISYEQYF. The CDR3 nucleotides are TGTGCCATCAGTGAGTCCATCTCCTACGAGCAGTACTTC.

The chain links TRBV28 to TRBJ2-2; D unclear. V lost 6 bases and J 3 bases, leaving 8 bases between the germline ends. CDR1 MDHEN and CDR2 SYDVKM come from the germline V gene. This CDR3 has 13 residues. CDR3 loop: CASRKEDTGELFF. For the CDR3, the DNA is TGTGCCAGCAGGAAAGAGGACACCGGGGAGCTGTTTTTT. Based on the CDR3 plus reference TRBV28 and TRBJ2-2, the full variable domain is DVKVTQSSRYLVKRTGEKVFLECVQDMDHENMFWYRQDPGLGLRLIYFSYDVKMKEKGDIPEGYSVSREKKERFSLILESASTNQTSMYLCASRKEDTGELFFGEGSRLTVL.

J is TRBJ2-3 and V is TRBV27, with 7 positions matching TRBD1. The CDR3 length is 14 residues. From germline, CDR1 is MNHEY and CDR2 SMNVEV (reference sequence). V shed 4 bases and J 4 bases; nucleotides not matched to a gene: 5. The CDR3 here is CASSSRQGPDTQYF. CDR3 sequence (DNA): TGTGCCAGCAGTTCCCGACAGGGCCCAGATACGCAGTATTTT.

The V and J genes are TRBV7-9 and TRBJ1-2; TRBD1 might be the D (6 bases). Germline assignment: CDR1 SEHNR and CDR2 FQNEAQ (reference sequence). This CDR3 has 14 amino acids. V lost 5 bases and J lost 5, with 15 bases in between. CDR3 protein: CASSLGQTGYGYTF. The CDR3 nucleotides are TGTGCCAGCAGCCTCGGACAGACTGGTTATGGCTACACCTTC.

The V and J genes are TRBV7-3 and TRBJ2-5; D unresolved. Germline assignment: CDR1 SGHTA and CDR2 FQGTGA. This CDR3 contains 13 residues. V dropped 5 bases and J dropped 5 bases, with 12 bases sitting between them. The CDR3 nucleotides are TGTGCCAGCAGCACTCTCATCGGGGAGACCCAGTACTTC. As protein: CASSTLIGETQYF.